This TCR beta chain was retrieved from a study of identical twins. General study points: Cross-sectional statistics, not tracking of the same donors, supported the conclusions.

TCRdb re-derived calls from the 5' RACE reads in MiXCR, one entry per CDR3 protein. The table shows about 530,000 distinct CDR3 sequences, with 13% to 15% occurring only once. This clonotype showed up just a few times. Its antigen remains unidentified. Per the germline V gene, CDR1 is SGHRS and CDR2 is YFSETQ. V lost 3 bases, J lost 7 bases, and 13 bases lay in between. The CDR3 is made up of 13 amino acids. Each donor was a healthy Caucasian. These data were likewise used in another study, on yellow fever vaccine responses in identical twins. From that paper: Reported findings indicate that twins' vaccine T cell responses seemed partially convergent, partially personalized.

Source material: CD4+ T cells sorted from blood. This receptor was identified in a woman younger than 35 in good health. V gene TRBV5-1 combines with J gene TRBJ1-1, with D unclear. CDR3 sequence reads: CASSSDWGSEAFF. CDR3 nucleotide sequence: TGCGCCAGCAGCTCCGATTGGGGAAGTGAAGCTTTCTTT. Together with reference TRBV5-1 and TRBJ1-1, the CDR3 gives the full variable domain: KAGVTQTPRYLIKTRGQQVTLSCSPISGHRSVSWYQQTPGQGLQFLFEYFSETQRNKGNFPGRFSGRQFSNSRSEMNVSTLELGDSALYLCASSSDWGSEAFFGQGTRLTVV.